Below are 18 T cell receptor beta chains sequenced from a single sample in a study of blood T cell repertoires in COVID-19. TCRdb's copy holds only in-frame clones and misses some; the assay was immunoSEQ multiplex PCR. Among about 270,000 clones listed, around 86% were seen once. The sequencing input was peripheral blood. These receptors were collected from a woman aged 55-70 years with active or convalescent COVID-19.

CDR3 nucleotides: TGTGCCAGTAGTATAGAGTACAGTTTAAATGAAAAACTGTTTTTT. This encodes CASSIEYSLNEKLFF. The chain links TRBV19 to TRBJ1-4; D uncertain. V lost 0 bases and J 5 bases, leaving 10 bases between the germline ends. Germline V gene lookup returns CDR1 LNHDA and CDR2 SQIVND (reference sequence). The CDR3 consists of 15 residues.

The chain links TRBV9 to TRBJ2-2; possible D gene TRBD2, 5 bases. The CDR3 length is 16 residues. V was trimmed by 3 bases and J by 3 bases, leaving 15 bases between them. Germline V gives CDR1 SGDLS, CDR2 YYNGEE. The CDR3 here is CASSADGLIYTGELFF. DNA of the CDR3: TGTGCCAGCAGCGCGGACGGACTTATATACACCGGGGAGCTGTTTTTT.

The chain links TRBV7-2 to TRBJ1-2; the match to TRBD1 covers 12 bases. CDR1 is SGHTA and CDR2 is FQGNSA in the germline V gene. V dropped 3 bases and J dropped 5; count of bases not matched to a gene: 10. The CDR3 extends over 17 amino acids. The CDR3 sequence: CASSLSGTGGALYGYTF. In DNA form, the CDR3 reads TGTGCCAGCAGCTTGTCCGGGACAGGGGGCGCCTTATATGGCTACACCTTC.

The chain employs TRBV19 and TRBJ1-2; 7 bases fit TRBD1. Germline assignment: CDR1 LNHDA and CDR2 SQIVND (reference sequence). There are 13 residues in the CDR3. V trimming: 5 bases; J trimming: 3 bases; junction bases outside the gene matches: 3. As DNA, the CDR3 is TGTGCCAGTAGTCCCGACAGGGACTATGGCTACACCTTC. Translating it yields CASSPDRDYGYTF. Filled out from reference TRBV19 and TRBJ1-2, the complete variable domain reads DGGITQSPKYLFRKEGQNVTLSCEQNLNHDAMYWYRQDPGQGLRLIYYSQIVNDFQKGDIAEGYSVSREKKESFPLTVTSAQKNPTAFYLCASSPDRDYGYTFGSGTRLTVV.

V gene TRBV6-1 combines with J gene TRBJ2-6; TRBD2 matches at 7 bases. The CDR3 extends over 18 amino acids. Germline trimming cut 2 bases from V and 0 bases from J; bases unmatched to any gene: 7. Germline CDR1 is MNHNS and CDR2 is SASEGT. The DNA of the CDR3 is TGTGCCAGCAGTGAACAGCGGGGCCGCCTCTCTGGGGCCAACGTCCTGACTTTC. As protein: CASSEQRGRLSGANVLTF.

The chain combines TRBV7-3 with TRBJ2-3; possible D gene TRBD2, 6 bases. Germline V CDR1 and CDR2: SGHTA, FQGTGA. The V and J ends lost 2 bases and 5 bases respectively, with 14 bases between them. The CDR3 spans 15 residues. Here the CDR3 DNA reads TGTGCCAGCAGCTTAGGGGGGAAAAGAGGAGATACGCAGTATTTT. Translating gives CASSLGGKRGDTQYF.

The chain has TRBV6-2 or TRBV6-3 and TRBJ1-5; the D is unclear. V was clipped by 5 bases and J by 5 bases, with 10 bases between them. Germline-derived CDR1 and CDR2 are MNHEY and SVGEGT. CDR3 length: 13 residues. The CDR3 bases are TGTGCCAGCAGTCTAAGAAAAGATCAGCCCCAGCATTTT. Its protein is CASSLRKDQPQHF.

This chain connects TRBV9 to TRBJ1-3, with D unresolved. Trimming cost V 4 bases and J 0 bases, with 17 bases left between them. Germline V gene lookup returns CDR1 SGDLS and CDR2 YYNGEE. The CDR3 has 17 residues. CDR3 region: CASSPGPAGISGNTIYF. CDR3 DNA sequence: TGTGCCAGCAGCCCAGGCCCAGCGGGAATCTCTGGAAACACCATATATTTT.

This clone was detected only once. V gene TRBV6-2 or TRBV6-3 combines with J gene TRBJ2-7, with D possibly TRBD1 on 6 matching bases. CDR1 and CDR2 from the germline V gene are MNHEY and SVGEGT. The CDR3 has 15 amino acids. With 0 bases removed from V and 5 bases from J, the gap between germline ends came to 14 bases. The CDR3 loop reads CASSYSTGRGHEQYF. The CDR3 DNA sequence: TGTGCCAGCAGTTACTCGACGGGCAGGGGCCACGAGCAGTACTTC.

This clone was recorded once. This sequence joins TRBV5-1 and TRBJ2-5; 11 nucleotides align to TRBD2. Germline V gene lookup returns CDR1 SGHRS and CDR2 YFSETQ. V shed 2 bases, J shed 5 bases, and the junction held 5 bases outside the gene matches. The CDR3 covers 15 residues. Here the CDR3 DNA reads TGCGCCAGCAGCTTACTACTAGCGGGGGAGGAGACCCAGTACTTC. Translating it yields CASSLLLAGEETQYF.

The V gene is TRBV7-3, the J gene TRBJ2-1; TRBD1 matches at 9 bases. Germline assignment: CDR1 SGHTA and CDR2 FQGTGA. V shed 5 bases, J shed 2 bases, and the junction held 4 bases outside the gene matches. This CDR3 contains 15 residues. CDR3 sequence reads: CASSIGQGTYNEQFF. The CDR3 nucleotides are TGTGCCAGCAGCATCGGACAGGGGACCTACAATGAGCAGTTCTTC.

The CDR3 nucleotides are TGTGCCAGCAGCTTAGTGAGACAGGGTGATGGCTACACCTTC. Amino acid sequence: CASSLVRQGDGYTF. The J gene is TRBJ1-2, the V gene TRBV7-2; 7 bases fit TRBD1. The V and J ends lost 1 base and 6 bases, in that order; junction bases with no gene match: 5. The CDR3 loop spans 14 amino acids. Germline V gives CDR1 SGHTA, CDR2 FQGNSA. Together with reference TRBV7-2 and TRBJ1-2, the CDR3 gives the full variable domain: GAGVSQSPSNKVTEKGKDVELRCDPISGHTALYWYRQSLGQGLEFLIYFQGNSAPDKSGLPSDRFSAERTGGSVSTLTIQRTQQEDSAVYLCASSLVRQGDGYTFGSGTRLTVV.

CDR3 loop: CAISVRQTLGNTIYF. CDR3 bases: TGTGCCATCAGTGTCAGACAGACTCTGGGAAACACCATATATTTT. The genes are TRBV10-3 and TRBJ1-3; perhaps TRBD1 as D (5 bases). CDR3 size: 15 residues. Germline CDR1 reads ENHRY; CDR2 reads SYGVKD. V lost 4 bases and J lost 4, with 14 bases in between.

CDR3 loop: CATSRPRLAGGPETQYF. Here the CDR3 DNA reads TGTGCCACCAGCAGACCGCGACTAGCGGGGGGCCCTGAGACCCAGTACTTC. The J gene is TRBJ2-5, the V gene TRBV15; 13 bases are a match to TRBD2. Germline V gene lookup returns CDR1 LNHNV and CDR2 YYDKDF (reference sequence). The CDR3 extends over 17 amino acids. J gave up 5 bases and V 2 bases, and 8 bases lay outside the gene matches. Complete variable domain (other parts from reference TRBV15 and TRBJ2-5): DAMVIQNPRYQVTQFGKPVTLSCSQTLNHNVMYWYQQKSSQAPKLLFHYYDKDFNNEADTPDNFQSRRPNTSFCFLDIRSPGLGDTAMYLCATSRPRLAGGPETQYFGPGTRLLVL.

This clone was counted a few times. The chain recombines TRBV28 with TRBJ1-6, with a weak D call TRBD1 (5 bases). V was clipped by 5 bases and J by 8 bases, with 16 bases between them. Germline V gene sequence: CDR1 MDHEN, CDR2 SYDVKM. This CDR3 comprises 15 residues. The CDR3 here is CASSPAGTHHSPLHF. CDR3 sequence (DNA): TGTGCCAGCAGTCCTGCCGGGACTCACCATTCACCCCTCCACTTT.

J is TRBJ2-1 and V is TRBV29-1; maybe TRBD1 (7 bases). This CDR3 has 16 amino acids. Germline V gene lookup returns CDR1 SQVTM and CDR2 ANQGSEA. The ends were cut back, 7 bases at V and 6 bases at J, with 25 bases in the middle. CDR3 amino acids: CSAQTGTSSFGNEQFF. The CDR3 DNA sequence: TGCAGCGCCCAGACAGGGACTTCTTCGTTTGGCAATGAGCAGTTCTTC.

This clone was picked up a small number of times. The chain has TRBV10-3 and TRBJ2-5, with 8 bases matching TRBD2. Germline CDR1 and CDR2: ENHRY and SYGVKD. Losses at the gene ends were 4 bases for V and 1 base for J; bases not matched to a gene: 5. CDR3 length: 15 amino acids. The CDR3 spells CAISAYSGTQETQYF. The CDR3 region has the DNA TGTGCCATCAGTGCCTATAGCGGGACCCAAGAGACCCAGTACTTC.

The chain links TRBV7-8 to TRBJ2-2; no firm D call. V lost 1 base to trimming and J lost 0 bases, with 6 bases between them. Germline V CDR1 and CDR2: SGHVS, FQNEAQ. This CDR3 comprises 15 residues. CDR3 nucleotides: TGTGCCAGCAGCTTAGTGGCAGCGAACACCGGGGAGCTGTTTTTT. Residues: CASSLVAANTGELFF.